A selection of T cell receptor beta chains follows, all from one sample in a study of immune cell composition in non-small cell lung cancer. The data were produced by immunoSEQ multiplex PCR, yet TCRdb's version contains in-frame clones alone and is incomplete. The sample includes about 4,900 clones, about 80% of them seen just once. The specimen sequenced was lung tumor tissue. These receptors were taken from a human donor with non-small cell lung cancer. Both conserved end residues are part of each CDR3. D genes are given only for firm matches. Expanded clones get a size class; other rows say once, few or many, or leave the size out.

abundance: NA; v_gene: TRBV6-6; j_gene: TRBJ1-2; d_gene: NA; CDR3aa: CASTSVWGGYTF; CDR3nt: TGTGCCAGCACTTCGGTATGGGGCGGCTACACCTTC
abundance: NA; v_gene: TRBV7-9; j_gene: TRBJ1-2; d_gene: NA; CDR3aa: CASSLGSRVRSGYTF; CDR3nt: TGTGCCAGCAGCTTAGGTAGCAGGGTTCGAAGCGGCTACACCTTC
abundance: NA; v_gene: TRBV10-3; j_gene: TRBJ1-2; d_gene: NA; CDR3aa: CAISESEEQRGYTF; CDR3nt: TGTGCCATCAGTGAGTCGGAGGAACAGAGGGGCTACACCTTC
abundance: NA; v_gene: TRBV4-3; j_gene: TRBJ1-5; d_gene: NA; CDR3aa: CASSQDSGGRQPQHF; CDR3nt: TGCGCCAGCAGCCAAGATAGCGGGGGGCGGCAGCCCCAGCATTTT
abundance: NA; v_gene: TRBV5-5; j_gene: TRBJ2-7; d_gene: NA; CDR3aa: CASSLQAPYEQYF; CDR3nt: TGTGCCAGCAGCTTACAGGCCCCCTACGAGCAGTACTTC
abundance: NA; v_gene: TRBV5-1; j_gene: TRBJ2-2; d_gene: NA; CDR3aa: CASSLRRGPANTGELFF; CDR3nt: TGCGCCAGCAGCCTAAGACGAGGCCCCGCGAACACCGGGGAGCTGTTTTTT
abundance: NA; v_gene: TRBV6-5; j_gene: TRBJ1-1; d_gene: NA; CDR3aa: CASSYSSGLGTEAFF; CDR3nt: TGTGCCAGCAGTTACTCGAGCGGGTTGGGCACTGAAGCTTTCTTT
abundance: once; v_gene: TRBV9; j_gene: TRBJ2-1; d_gene: TRBD1; CDR3aa: CASSGGQGGAKQFF; CDR3nt: TGTGCCAGCAGCGGGGGACAGGGGGGCGCTAAGCAGTTCTTC
abundance: NA; v_gene: TRBV19; j_gene: TRBJ2-2; d_gene: TRBD2; CDR3aa: CASIPMGGSWAGELFF; CDR3nt: TGTGCCAGTATCCCGATGGGCGGGAGTTGGGCCGGGGAGCTGTTTTTT
abundance: NA; v_gene: TRBV7-6; j_gene: TRBJ1-4; d_gene: NA; CDR3aa: CASSPESGRVNEKLFF; CDR3nt: TGTGCCAGCAGCCCAGAATCGGGCAGGGTTAATGAAAAACTGTTTTTT
abundance: few; v_gene: TRBV19; j_gene: TRBJ1-6; d_gene: NA; CDR3aa: CASQVGGFYNSPLHF; CDR3nt: TGTGCCAGCCAAGTCGGGGGTTTCTATAATTCACCCCTCCACTTT
abundance: NA; v_gene: TRBV30; j_gene: TRBJ1-2; d_gene: NA; CDR3aa: CAWSPDSYGYTF; CDR3nt: TGTGCCTGGAGTCCGGACAGCTATGGCTACACCTTC
abundance: NA; v_gene: TRBV4-2; j_gene: TRBJ1-6; d_gene: TRBD1; CDR3aa: CASSQETGANSPLHF; CDR3nt: TGTGCCAGCAGCCAAGAGACAGGGGCTAATTCACCCCTCCACTTT
abundance: NA; v_gene: TRBV27; j_gene: TRBJ1-4; d_gene: TRBD1; CDR3aa: CASSLKPGTARLRSEKLFF; CDR3nt: TGTGCCAGCAGTTTAAAGCCCGGGACAGCCCGACTGCGGAGTGAAAAACTGTTTTTT
abundance: once; v_gene: TRBV18; j_gene: TRBJ1-2; d_gene: TRBD1; CDR3aa: CASSPSTGDYGYTF; CDR3nt: TGTGCCAGCTCACCTTCGACAGGGGACTATGGCTACACCTTC
abundance: NA; v_gene: TRBV7-8; j_gene: TRBJ2-2; d_gene: NA; CDR3aa: CASSLLARGNAGELFF; CDR3nt: TGTGCCAGCAGCTTGCTAGCGCGAGGCAACGCCGGGGAGCTGTTTTTT
abundance: NA; v_gene: TRBV14; j_gene: TRBJ1-1; d_gene: NA; CDR3aa: CASSLPLWSTEAFF; CDR3nt: TGTGCCAGCAGCCTGCCCCTATGGTCCACTGAAGCTTTCTTT
abundance: NA; v_gene: TRBV29-1; j_gene: TRBJ2-1; d_gene: TRBD1; CDR3aa: CSAGRGSDNEQFF; CDR3nt: TGCAGCGCTGGCAGGGGGTCTGACAATGAGCAGTTCTTC
abundance: few; v_gene: TRBV7-8; j_gene: TRBJ1-5; d_gene: NA; CDR3aa: CASSLGLTTGRNQPQHF; CDR3nt: TGTGCCAGCAGCTTAGGCCTTACGACAGGCCGCAATCAGCCCCAGCATTTT
abundance: NA; v_gene: TRBV19; j_gene: TRBJ1-1; d_gene: TRBD1; CDR3aa: CASSSTGTALTEAFF; CDR3nt: TGTGCCAGTAGCTCGACCGGGACAGCTCTAACTGAAGCTTTCTTT
abundance: few; v_gene: TRBV27; j_gene: TRBJ1-1; d_gene: TRBD1; CDR3aa: CASSLTGQGAILEAFF; CDR3nt: TGTGCCAGCAGTTTAACTGGGCAGGGGGCAATTCTTGAAGCTTTCTTT
abundance: NA; v_gene: TRBV7-3; j_gene: TRBJ2-1; d_gene: TRBD2; CDR3aa: CASSTTIAGGYNEQFF; CDR3nt: TGTGCCAGCAGCACGACAATAGCGGGGGGGTACAATGAGCAGTTCTTC
abundance: once; v_gene: TRBV2; j_gene: TRBJ1-5; d_gene: NA; CDR3aa: CASSADSFNQPQHF; CDR3nt: TGTGCCAGCAGTGCTGACAGTTTTAATCAGCCCCAGCATTTT
abundance: NA; v_gene: TRBV5-1; j_gene: TRBJ1-6; d_gene: NA; CDR3aa: CASSLEERQESSYNSPLHF; CDR3nt: TGCGCCAGCAGCTTGGAGGAGCGACAGGAGAGCTCCTATAATTCACCCCTCCACTTT
abundance: NA; v_gene: TRBV6-5; j_gene: TRBJ1-1; d_gene: TRBD1; CDR3aa: CASSYRQGPEAFF; CDR3nt: TGTGCCAGCAGTTACAGACAGGGACCTGAAGCTTTCTTT
abundance: NA; v_gene: TRBV7-2; j_gene: TRBJ2-7; d_gene: TRBD2; CDR3aa: CASSLAERGGAYEQYF; CDR3nt: TGTGCCAGCAGCTTAGCGGAGCGGGGAGGGGCATACGAGCAGTACTTC
abundance: NA; v_gene: TRBV18; j_gene: TRBJ1-1; d_gene: NA; CDR3aa: CASSLQGYDVGTEAFF; CDR3nt: TGTGCCAGCTCACTTCAGGGGTACGATGTTGGCACTGAAGCTTTCTTT
abundance: NA; v_gene: TRBV5-1; j_gene: TRBJ2-1; d_gene: TRBD2; CDR3aa: CASSSAGGYNEQFF; CDR3nt: TGCGCCAGCAGCTCGGCGGGGGGTTACAATGAGCAGTTCTTC
abundance: NA; v_gene: TRBV6-6; j_gene: TRBJ1-1; d_gene: NA; CDR3aa: CASSSPRDNTEAFF; CDR3nt: TGTGCCAGCAGTTCTCCCAGGGATAACACTGAAGCTTTCTTT
abundance: NA; v_gene: TRBV7-8; j_gene: TRBJ2-7; d_gene: NA; CDR3aa: CASSLSPVRDEQYF; CDR3nt: TGTGCCAGCAGCTTAAGTCCCGTCCGGGACGAGCAGTACTTC
abundance: NA; v_gene: TRBV10-3; j_gene: TRBJ2-5; d_gene: TRBD1; CDR3aa: CAISEPGTGGLETQYF; CDR3nt: TGTGCCATCAGTGAGCCCGGGACAGGGGGCCTGGAGACCCAGTACTTC
abundance: NA; v_gene: TRBV19; j_gene: TRBJ1-4; d_gene: NA; CDR3aa: CASSIGGQATGEKLFF; CDR3nt: TGTGCCAGTAGTATAGGGGGGCAGGCGACGGGTGAAAAACTGTTTTTT
abundance: NA; v_gene: TRBV19; j_gene: TRBJ2-7; d_gene: TRBD1; CDR3aa: CASSTGQGIYEQYF; CDR3nt: TGTGCCAGTAGTACAGGACAGGGTATCTACGAGCAGTACTTC
abundance: NA; v_gene: TRBV5-1; j_gene: TRBJ2-3; d_gene: TRBD1; CDR3aa: CASSSGQGAKYF; CDR3nt: TGCGCCAGCAGCTCCGGACAGGGGGCCAAGTATTTT
abundance: NA; v_gene: TRBV2; j_gene: TRBJ2-3; d_gene: TRBD2; CDR3aa: CASSGTSDSSTDTQYF; CDR3nt: TGTGCCAGCAGTGGGACTAGCGACTCCTCCACAGATACGCAGTATTTT
abundance: NA; v_gene: TRBV5-1; j_gene: TRBJ1-3; d_gene: TRBD1; CDR3aa: CASKEGQGVAFAGNTIYF; CDR3nt: TGCGCCAGCAAAGAAGGACAGGGGGTAGCCTTTGCTGGAAACACCATATATTTT
abundance: NA; v_gene: TRBV6-1; j_gene: TRBJ2-3; d_gene: TRBD1; CDR3aa: CASLPGQGADTQYF; CDR3nt: TGTGCCAGCCTTCCGGGACAGGGGGCAGATACGCAGTATTTT
abundance: NA; v_gene: TRBV7-8; j_gene: TRBJ2-6; d_gene: NA; CDR3aa: CASSFPGRSGANVLTF; CDR3nt: TGTGCCAGCAGCTTCCCAGGGAGGTCAGGGGCCAACGTCCTGACTTTC
abundance: NA; v_gene: TRBV7-2; j_gene: TRBJ2-3; d_gene: NA; CDR3aa: CASSLGRGLALRGQYF; CDR3nt: TGTGCCAGCAGCTTAGGTCGGGGACTTGCTCTGAGGGGGCAGTATTTT
abundance: NA; v_gene: TRBV6-6; j_gene: TRBJ2-5; d_gene: NA; CDR3aa: CASSYSWGGQETQYF; CDR3nt: TGTGCCAGCAGTTACTCGTGGGGCGGACAAGAGACCCAGTACTTC
abundance: NA; v_gene: TRBV5-1; j_gene: TRBJ2-4; d_gene: NA; CDR3aa: CASSTGQGSKNIQYF; CDR3nt: TGCGCCAGCAGCACAGGTCAGGGTTCCAAAAACATTCAGTACTTC
abundance: NA; v_gene: TRBV6-6; j_gene: TRBJ2-3; d_gene: TRBD1; CDR3aa: CASKNRGSSTDTQYF; CDR3nt: TGTGCCAGCAAGAACAGGGGGTCTAGCACAGATACGCAGTATTTT
abundance: NA; v_gene: TRBV7-8; j_gene: TRBJ2-1; d_gene: TRBD2; CDR3aa: CASSSVAGARGEQFF; CDR3nt: TGTGCCAGCAGCTCCGTAGCGGGAGCCAGGGGTGAGCAGTTCTTC
abundance: NA; v_gene: TRBV19; j_gene: TRBJ2-3; d_gene: TRBD2; CDR3aa: CASKLDGRAPDTQYF; CDR3nt: TGTGCCAGTAAATTGGACGGGAGGGCCCCAGATACGCAGTATTTT
abundance: few; v_gene: TRBV2; j_gene: TRBJ1-6; d_gene: NA; CDR3aa: CASSEVTAGNSPLHF; CDR3nt: TGTGCCAGCAGTGAGGTGACAGCAGGCAATTCACCCCTCCACTTT
abundance: NA; v_gene: TRBV5-6; j_gene: TRBJ2-5; d_gene: TRBD2; CDR3aa: CASSSGGYQETQYF; CDR3nt: TGTGCCAGCAGCTCGGGGGGGTACCAAGAGACCCAGTACTTC
abundance: NA; v_gene: TRBV27; j_gene: TRBJ1-6; d_gene: TRBD1; CDR3aa: CASKQQGAGGSPLHF; CDR3nt: TGTGCCAGCAAACAACAGGGGGCGGGAGGATCACCCCTCCACTTT
abundance: large; v_gene: TRBV10-1; j_gene: TRBJ1-4; d_gene: TRBD1; CDR3aa: CASSEYWCDRGGEKLFF; CDR3nt: TGCGCCAGCAGTGAGTATTGGTGTGACAGGGGAGGTGAAAAACTGTTTTTT
abundance: NA; v_gene: TRBV15; j_gene: TRBJ2-3; d_gene: TRBD2; CDR3aa: CATSRGPPGLAGGGGTQYF; CDR3nt: TGTGCCACCAGCAGAGGACCACCGGGACTAGCGGGGGGTGGAGGTACGCAGTATTTT
abundance: NA; v_gene: TRBV6-5; j_gene: TRBJ1-2; d_gene: NA; CDR3aa: CASSYRQAQGYTF; CDR3nt: TGTGCCAGCAGTTACCGACAGGCCCAAGGCTACACCTTC
abundance: few; v_gene: TRBV7-2; j_gene: TRBJ1-4; d_gene: NA; CDR3aa: CASSLGSLATNEKLFF; CDR3nt: TGTGCCAGCAGCTTAGGTAGTCTGGCAACTAATGAAAAACTGTTTTTT
abundance: NA; v_gene: TRBV19; j_gene: TRBJ2-1; d_gene: TRBD1; CDR3aa: CASIGTGGAYNEQFF; CDR3nt: TGTGCCAGTATTGGGACAGGGGGCGCCTACAATGAGCAGTTCTTC
abundance: NA; v_gene: TRBV4-1; j_gene: TRBJ1-2; d_gene: NA; CDR3aa: CASSQDLGVGHGYTF; CDR3nt: TGCGCCAGCAGCCAAGATCTAGGGGTGGGGCATGGCTACACCTTC